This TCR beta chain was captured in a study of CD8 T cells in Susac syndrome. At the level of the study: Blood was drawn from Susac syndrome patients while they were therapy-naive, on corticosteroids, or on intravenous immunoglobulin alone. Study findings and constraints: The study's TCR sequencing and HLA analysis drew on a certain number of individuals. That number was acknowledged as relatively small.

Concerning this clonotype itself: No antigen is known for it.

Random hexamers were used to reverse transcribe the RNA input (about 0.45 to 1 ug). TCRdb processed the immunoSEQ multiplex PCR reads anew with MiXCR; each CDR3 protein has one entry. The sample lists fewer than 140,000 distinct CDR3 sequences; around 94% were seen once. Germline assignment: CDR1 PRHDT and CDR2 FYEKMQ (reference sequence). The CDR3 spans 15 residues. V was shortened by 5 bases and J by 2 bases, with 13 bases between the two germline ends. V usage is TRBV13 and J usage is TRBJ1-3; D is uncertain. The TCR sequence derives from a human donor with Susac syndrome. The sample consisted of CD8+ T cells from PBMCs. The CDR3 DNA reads TGTGCCAGCAGCCCTCCCGGGAGGGCTGGAAACACCATATATTTT. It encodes CASSPPGRAGNTIYF.